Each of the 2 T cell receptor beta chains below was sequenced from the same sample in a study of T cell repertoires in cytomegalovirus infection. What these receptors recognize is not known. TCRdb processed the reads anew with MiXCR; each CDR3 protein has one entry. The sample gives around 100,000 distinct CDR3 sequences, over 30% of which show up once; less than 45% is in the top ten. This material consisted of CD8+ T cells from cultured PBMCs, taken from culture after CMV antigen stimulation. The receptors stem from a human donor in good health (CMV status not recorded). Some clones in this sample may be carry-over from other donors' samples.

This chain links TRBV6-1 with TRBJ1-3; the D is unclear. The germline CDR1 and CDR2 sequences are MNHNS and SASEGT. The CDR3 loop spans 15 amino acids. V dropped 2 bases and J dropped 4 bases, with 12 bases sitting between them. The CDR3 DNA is TGTGCCAGCAGTGAAAACGTCGTGGAGGGAAACACCATATATTTT. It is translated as CASSENVVEGNTIYF.

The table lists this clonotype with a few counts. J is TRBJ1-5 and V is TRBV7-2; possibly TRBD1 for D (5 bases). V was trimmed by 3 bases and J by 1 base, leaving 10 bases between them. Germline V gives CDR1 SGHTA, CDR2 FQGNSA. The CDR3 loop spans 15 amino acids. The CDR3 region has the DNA TGTGCCAGCAGCTTGGAGGGGAGCAGCAATCAGCCCCAGCATTTT. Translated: CASSLEGSSNQPQHF.